These 17 T cell receptor beta chains came from one sample sequenced in a study of vaccination effects on CD4 cells after COVID-19. Their antigens are not known. After expansion with viral peptide pools in the ViraFEST assay, antigen-specific CD4+ T cells were sequenced. Culturing for about ten days preceded CD4+ T cell isolation. PCR-confirmed SARS-CoV-2 infection occurred in the person between March and December 2020. Assay used: immunoSEQ multiplex PCR; TCRdb lists only in-frame clones, some missing. The repertoire has tens of thousands of clones, roughly 76% of them found once; the top ten carry approximately 15%. The source was CD4+ T cells from PBMCs cultured with SARS-CoV-2 spike peptides, collected before COVID-19 vaccination. Source of these receptors: a human donor who had a prior SARS-CoV-2 infection.

The chain uses TRBV7-8 and TRBJ2-7; TRBD1 agrees at 7 bases. The CDR3 consists of 15 residues. The junction had 12 bases not matched to a gene; V was cut back by 5 bases and J by 5 bases. Germline loops: CDR1 SGHVS, CDR2 FQNEAQ. In DNA form, the CDR3 reads TGTGCCAGCAGCCGAACCCCGACAGGGCTCGACGAGCAGTACTTC. Translating gives CASSRTPTGLDEQYF.

This clone was detected only once. The V and J genes are TRBV2 and TRBJ1-1, with D possibly being TRBD1 (5 bases). Trimming took off 6 bases at V and 1 base at J, with 12 bases between the two ends. Germline V gives CDR1 SNHLY, CDR2 FYNNEI. The CDR3 contains 14 residues. CDR3 residues: CASSLRGQNTEAFF. As DNA, the CDR3 is TGTGCCAGCAGCCTCCGGGGCCAGAACACTGAAGCTTTCTTT.

This chain links TRBV19 with TRBJ2-1; 10 bases map to TRBD2. Trimming at V came to 9 bases and at J to 7 bases, leaving 15 bases not matched to a gene. The CDR3 spans 16 residues. Germline V CDR1 and CDR2: LNHDA, SQIVND (reference sequence). The CDR3 here is CASGEASGSAENEQFF. As DNA, the CDR3 is TGTGCCAGCGGGGAGGCTAGCGGGAGCGCAGAAAATGAGCAGTTCTTC.

V is TRBV9 and J is TRBJ2-2, with D tentatively TRBD1 (6 bases). The germline gives CDR1 SGDLS, CDR2 YYNGEE. The CDR3 extends over 16 amino acids. The V end lost 0 bases, the J end lost 6 bases, and 15 bases lay between the germline ends. The CDR3 loop reads CASSVARGNWAGELFF. The CDR3 DNA follows: TGTGCCAGCAGCGTAGCCAGGGGCAATTGGGCCGGGGAGCTGTTTTTT.

V usage is TRBV6-5 and J usage is TRBJ1-2; 8 nucleotides line up with TRBD1. The V gene's germline CDR1 is MNHEY and CDR2 SVGAGI. Trimming took 2 bases from V and 4 from J; bases not matched to a gene: 6. The CDR3 loop spans 15 amino acids. CDR3 sequence (DNA): TGTGCCAGCAGTTACCCAGACAGGGGAACCTATGGCTACACCTTC. This translates into CASSYPDRGTYGYTF.

The chain carries TRBV29-1 and TRBJ2-7, with 12 bases matching TRBD1. After removal of 5 bases from V and 5 bases from J, the junction contained 7 bases not matched to a gene. The CDR3 totals 14 residues. Germline-derived CDR1 and CDR2 are SQVTM and ANQGSEA. The CDR3 sequence is CSVRGGQGADEQYF. The CDR3 DNA reads as TGCAGCGTTAGGGGGGGACAGGGGGCGGACGAGCAGTACTTC.

The chain has TRBV10-1 and TRBJ2-7; 9 nucleotides line up with TRBD2. This CDR3 region has 16 residues. Germline values: CDR1 WNHNN, CDR2 SYGVQD (reference sequence). Trimming cost V 8 bases and J 3 bases; bases outside gene matches: 14. As DNA, the CDR3 is TGCGCCAGCTCAGGGCCGAACAAGCGGGGGGTCTACGAGCAGTACTTC. Protein: CASSGPNKRGVYEQYF.

The chain employs TRBV6-5 and TRBJ2-7; D unresolved. The CDR3 has 15 residues. Germline V gene data show CDR1 as MNHEY and CDR2 as SVGAGI. The germline V and J ends were trimmed by 6 bases and 0 bases, with 15 bases remaining between them. The CDR3 spells CASRDASTLSYEQYF. The CDR3 DNA follows: TGTGCCAGCAGAGACGCCAGCACTCTCTCCTACGAGCAGTACTTC.

This clone has only a few counts. V is TRBV6-1 and J is TRBJ1-6; D not certain. CDR1 and CDR2 (germline): MNHNS, SASEGT. V lost 2 bases to trimming and J lost 4 bases, with 9 bases between them. The CDR3 loop spans 15 amino acids. CDR3 loop: CASSEFGPYNSPLHF. The CDR3 DNA sequence: TGTGCCAGCAGTGAATTCGGCCCATATAATTCACCCCTCCACTTT.

The chain combines TRBV27 with TRBJ2-2, with D perhaps being TRBD1 or TRBD2 (5 bases each). Germline V gives CDR1 MNHEY, CDR2 SMNVEV (reference sequence). The CDR3 has 19 residues. Between the trimmed V and J ends, which lost 5 bases and 5 bases, there was a span of 27 bases. CDR3 bases: TGTGCCAGCAGTAAACCTCCTTGGGGGTGGCAAGAACGTACCGGGGAGCTGTTTTTT. It encodes CASSKPPWGWQERTGELFF.

The rearrangement links TRBV4-2 to TRBJ2-1, with 12 bases lining up with TRBD2. Per the germline V gene, CDR1 is LGHNA and CDR2 is YNFKEQ. J lost 8 bases, V lost 1 base, and 9 bases had no gene match. This CDR3 is built from 17 residues. In nucleotides, the CDR3 is TGTGCCAGCAGCCAAGTAGCTAGCGGGGGGGCGTTCTATGAGCAGTTCTTC. Encoded protein: CASSQVASGGAFYEQFF.

The V call is TRBV18, the J call TRBJ2-3; a weak D match, TRBD2 (7 bases). The CDR3 sequence is 18 residues long. The germline gives CDR1 KGHSH, CDR2 LQKENI. V lost 5 bases and J 4 bases, leaving 25 bases between the germline ends. The CDR3 loop is CASSGRGTLSPGADTQYF. DNA of the CDR3: TGTGCCAGCTCAGGGAGGGGGACACTCTCTCCGGGGGCAGATACGCAGTATTTT.

This clone was counted between two and nine times. This sequence joins TRBV4-2 and TRBJ1-1; no firm D call. There are 17 residues in the CDR3. V gave up 0 bases and J gave up 5 bases, with 19 bases separating them. Germline CDR1 reads LGHNA; CDR2 reads YNFKEQ. CDR3 protein: CASSQDLSRSPFTEAFF. The CDR3 nucleotides read TGTGCCAGCAGCCAAGATCTTTCGAGGAGCCCTTTTACTGAAGCTTTCTTT.

The rearrangement uses TRBV9 and TRBJ2-7; 7 bases line up with TRBD1. Germline values: CDR1 SGDLS, CDR2 YYNGEE. Trimming removed 4 bases from V and 0 bases from J; junction bases left unmatched: 4. CDR3 length: 14 amino acids. This CDR3 reads CASSPGTASYEQYF. The CDR3 DNA reads as TGTGCCAGCAGCCCCGGGACAGCCTCCTACGAGCAGTACTTC.

The CDR3 region has the DNA TGTGCCAGCAGTTACTCGAAGGGACTAGCGGGACTCGAGCAGTACTTC. Its protein product is CASSYSKGLAGLEQYF. The V gene is TRBV6-5, the J gene TRBJ2-7, with 13 bases fitting TRBD2. The V gene end was trimmed by 0 bases and the J gene end by 6 bases; junction bases not matched to a gene: 5. Germline V lookup: CDR1 MNHEY, CDR2 SVGAGI. The CDR3 totals 16 residues.

In this sample, this clone is medium-sized. The genes are TRBV5-1 and TRBJ2-7; D ambiguous. The CDR3 loop spans 16 amino acids. Germline V lookup: CDR1 SGHRS, CDR2 YFSETQ. Trimming left V 2 bases short and J 1 base short, with 16 bases between. The CDR3 DNA is TGCGCCAGCAGCTTTATGTACAAAGGAAGTTCCTACGAGCAGTACTTC. This encodes CASSFMYKGSSYEQYF.

A few counts support this clone. V and J are TRBV3-1 (or the pseudogene TRBV3-2) and TRBJ1-5; 8 bases are a match to TRBD1. The J segment lost 2 bases and the V segment lost 2 bases, leaving 5 bases of the junction unmatched. CDR1 and CDR2 from the germline V gene are LGHDT and YNNKEL (reference sequence). This CDR3 is built from 16 residues. The CDR3 DNA is TGTGCCAGCAGCCAACATCCGGGACAGGGCAATCAGCCCCAGCATTTT. Its translation: CASSQHPGQGNQPQHF.